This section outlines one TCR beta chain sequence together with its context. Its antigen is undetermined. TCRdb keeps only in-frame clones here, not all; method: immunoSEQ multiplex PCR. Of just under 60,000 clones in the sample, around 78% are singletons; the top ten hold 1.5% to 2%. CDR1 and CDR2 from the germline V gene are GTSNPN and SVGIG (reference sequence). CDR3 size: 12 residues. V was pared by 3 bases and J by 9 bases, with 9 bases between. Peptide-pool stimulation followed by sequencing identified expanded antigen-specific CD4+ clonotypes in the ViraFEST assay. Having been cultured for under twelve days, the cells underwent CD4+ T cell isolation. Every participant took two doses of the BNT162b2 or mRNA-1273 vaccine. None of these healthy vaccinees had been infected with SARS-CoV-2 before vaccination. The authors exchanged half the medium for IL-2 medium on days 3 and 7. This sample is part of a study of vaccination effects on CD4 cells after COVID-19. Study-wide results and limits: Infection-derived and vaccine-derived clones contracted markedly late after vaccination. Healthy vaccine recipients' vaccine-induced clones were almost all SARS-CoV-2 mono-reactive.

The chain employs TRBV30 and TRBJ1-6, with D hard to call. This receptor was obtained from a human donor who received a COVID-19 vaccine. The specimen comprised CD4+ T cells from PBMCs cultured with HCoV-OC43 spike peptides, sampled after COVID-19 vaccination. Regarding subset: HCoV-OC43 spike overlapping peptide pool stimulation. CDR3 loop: CAWRIDFSPLHF. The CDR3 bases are TGTGCCTGGAGGATCGACTTTTCACCCCTCCACTTT.